One T cell receptor beta chain is described in this entry. A second PCR, run for about 6 to 12 cycles, used a sample-barcoded 5' primer plus a J-beta primer mix. One entry per CDR3 protein, called by TCRdb with MiXCR from the 5' RACE reads. Of 650,000 to 800,000 distinct CDR3 sequences in the sample, roughly 44% were seen once. The data belong to a study of blood T cells in healthy people across ages. Trimming shortened V by 6 bases and J by 3 bases, and 8 bases separated the two germline ends. The CDR3 totals 12 residues. The chain uses TRBV12-3 or TRBV12-4 and TRBJ1-1; D uncertain. Material: blood. The sequence derives from a man between 60 and 75 years old in good health. CDR3 sequence reads: CASRSRYTEAFF. CDR3 nucleotides: TGTGCCAGCAGATCCCGATACACTGAAGCTTTCTTT.